This TCR beta chain was captured by sequencing in a study of neoadjuvant anti-PD-1 for oral cavity cancer. Turning to the study itself: Most patients had three to four biweekly doses of 3 mg/kg nivolumab before resection. Study results and caveats: Treg/Th17 ratio rose with pretreatment blood and fell with post-treatment tumor TCRbeta clonality. With a few patients per group, TCR findings need larger cohorts.

The patients had HPV-negative, locally advanced oral cavity squamous cell carcinoma. V shed 6 bases and J 1 base; nucleotides not matched to a gene: 5. This CDR3 region has 15 residues. Germline assignment: CDR1 LNHDA and CDR2 SQIVND (reference sequence). Sequencing was performed with immunoSEQ multiplex PCR; in TCRdb, only in-frame clones are kept and a portion is missing. The data show 6,500 to 7,000 clones, 40% to 55% seen once. This clone counts as medium-sized (0.01 to 0.1%). Its target is not known. Sequencing was performed on tumor tissue, taken before nivolumab (anti-PD-1) treatment. This rearrangement joins TRBV19 to TRBJ1-1; 10 nucleotides align to TRBD1. This receptor was identified in a person aged 35-80 years with oral cavity squamous cell carcinoma. The CDR3 coding sequence is TGTGCCAGTAGCTGGGACAGGGGACGGAACACTGAAGCTTTCTTT. Protein sequence: CASSWDRGRNTEAFF. Variable domain in full (rest from reference TRBV19 and TRBJ1-1): DGGITQSPKYLFRKEGQNVTLSCEQNLNHDAMYWYRQDPGQGLRLIYYSQIVNDFQKGDIAEGYSVSREKKESFPLTVTSAQKNPTAFYLCASSWDRGRNTEAFFGQGTRLTVV.